What follows describes a single TCR beta chain. Its antigen is undetermined. V lost 3 bases and J 3 bases, leaving 15 bases between the germline ends. CDR3 size: 16 residues. This record belongs to a study of T cell repertoires in cytomegalovirus infection. Study background: The public TCR beta signatures pointed to both CMV infection and matching HLA type.

Study-wide points: Clonotype analysis showed dominance of the ex vivo response by HLA-C-restricted CMV-specific TCR beta clonotypes.

TCRdb independently ran MiXCR on the reads; one entry per CDR3 protein. The data hold 740,000 or so distinct CDR3 sequences, with 35% observed a single time. The receptor's source is a human donor in good health (CMV status not recorded). Some clones in this sample may be carry-over from other donors' samples. The sequenced sample was PBMCs. The chain has TRBV12-3 or TRBV12-4 and TRBJ2-4, with D tentatively TRBD2 (5 bases). This CDR3 is CASSFGGPGDKNIQYF. The CDR3 DNA reads as TGTGCCAGCAGTTTCGGCGGTCCCGGGGACAAAAACATTCAGTACTTC.